A single sample gave rise to the 26 T cell receptor beta chains below, sequenced in a study of blood T cell repertoires in COVID-19. The table came from immunoSEQ multiplex PCR; TCRdb's copy has only in-frame clones and leaves some out. Among 250,000 to 350,000 clones, 75% to 90% were seen once, and the ten largest hold under 2.5%. The sample consisted of PBMCs or T cells enriched from blood (not recorded which). The receptors were gathered from a woman aged 18-29 years who had recovered from COVID-19.

The rearrangement links TRBV12-5 to TRBJ2-3, with 11 bases fitting TRBD2. The CDR3 consists of 18 residues. V was clipped by 6 bases and J by 2 bases; unmatched bases: 13. CDR1 is LGHNT and CDR2 is FRNRAP in the germline V gene. The CDR3 DNA sequence: TGTGCTAGTGGGTTGACTAGCGGGGACCCCCTAATCACAGATACGCAGTATTTT. It codes for CASGLTSGDPLITDTQYF.

The chain has TRBV19 and TRBJ2-3; 10 positions match TRBD2. With 1 base clipped from V and 0 bases from J, the junction kept 10 bases outside the gene matches. Germline values: CDR1 LNHDA, CDR2 SQIVND (reference sequence). The CDR3 length is 19 residues. This CDR3 is CASSIGAASGGYSTDTQYF. The CDR3 coding sequence is TGTGCCAGTAGTATAGGGGCGGCTAGCGGGGGCTATAGCACAGATACGCAGTATTTT.

The CDR3 reads CATGAQGKGNTIYF. The CDR3 bases are TGTGCCACCGGAGCCCAGGGAAAAGGAAACACCATATATTTT. The chain combines TRBV15 with TRBJ1-3; weak D call: TRBD1 (5 bases). Per the germline V gene, CDR1 is LNHNV and CDR2 is YYDKDF (reference sequence). V gave up 8 bases and J gave up 4 bases, with 15 bases separating them. The CDR3 loop spans 14 amino acids. The complete variable domain, with remaining parts taken from reference TRBV15 and TRBJ1-3, reads DAMVIQNPRYQVTQFGKPVTLSCSQTLNHNVMYWYQQKSSQAPKLLFHYYDKDFNNEADTPDNFQSRRPNTSFCFLDIRSPGLGDTAMYLCATGAQGKGNTIYFGEGSWLTVV.

The chain couples TRBV12-3 or TRBV12-4 to TRBJ1-1, with D perhaps TRBD1 (5 bases). The CDR3 has 12 amino acids. V was pared by 5 bases and J by 4 bases, with 8 bases between. The CDR3, as DNA: TGTGCCAGCAGTAGCGGGACCACTGAAGCTTTCTTT. Translation gives CASSSGTTEAFF.

This clone has more than one count but fewer than ten. The rearrangement uses TRBV6-5 and TRBJ1-1; a possible D gene is TRBD1 (5 bases). V dropped 10 bases and J dropped 1 base, with 10 bases sitting between them. Germline CDR1 MNHEY, CDR2 SVGAGI. This CDR3 spans 12 amino acids. The CDR3 here is CAIGRGNTEAFF. Written as DNA, the CDR3 is TGTGCCATTGGGAGGGGGAACACTGAAGCTTTCTTT.

The rearrangement uses TRBV28 and TRBJ1-2, with D unresolved. V lost 1 base and J lost 1, with 4 bases in between. The CDR3 runs to 13 residues. Germline lookup yields CDR1 MDHEN and CDR2 SYDVKM. Here the CDR3 reads CASSLFGNYGYTF. The CDR3 nucleotides are TGTGCCAGCAGTTTATTCGGTAACTATGGCTACACCTTC.

This rearrangement joins TRBV7-9 to TRBJ1-1; D uncertain. The V end was cut by 10 bases, the J end by 8 bases, with 11 bases between. In germline, CDR1 is SEHNR, CDR2 FQNEAQ (reference sequence). This CDR3 has 10 amino acids. The CDR3 sequence: CATYRREAFF. For the CDR3, the DNA is TGTGCCACCTACAGAAGAGAAGCTTTCTTT.

The V gene is TRBV28, the J gene TRBJ2-4; 7 bases align to TRBD1. V lost 5 bases to trimming and J lost 5 bases; unmatched junction nucleotides: 9. CDR1 and CDR2 from the germline V gene are MDHEN and SYDVKM. The CDR3 has 15 amino acids. In nucleotides, the CDR3 is TGTGCCAGCAGTCCCCAGACAGGGTACCAAAACATTCAGTACTTC. Protein product: CASSPQTGYQNIQYF. The full variable domain, in which reference TRBV28 and TRBJ2-4 provide the parts outside the CDR3, is DVKVTQSSRYLVKRTGEKVFLECVQDMDHENMFWYRQDPGLGLRLIYFSYDVKMKEKGDIPEGYSVSREKKERFSLILESASTNQTSMYLCASSPQTGYQNIQYFGAGTRLSVL.

Written as DNA, the CDR3 is TGTGCCAGCAGCTTTACAGGGGACGAGCAGTACTTC. This encodes CASSFTGDEQYF. The chain uses TRBV7-8 and TRBJ2-7; 7 positions match TRBD1. There are 12 residues in the CDR3. Germline-derived CDR1 and CDR2 are SGHVS and FQNEAQ. V lost 3 bases and J lost 5; bases outside the gene matches: 1.

The chain combines TRBV11-2 with TRBJ1-1, with D possibly TRBD1 on 6 matching bases. V gave up 6 bases and J gave up 1 base, with 18 bases separating them. Per germline, CDR1 SGHAT and CDR2 FQNNGV. The CDR3 extends over 16 amino acids. The CDR3 sequence: CASRGANRAKNTEAFF. CDR3 DNA sequence: TGTGCCAGCAGGGGGGCGAACAGGGCGAAGAACACTGAAGCTTTCTTT.

This chain joins TRBV14 and TRBJ2-7, with D perhaps matching TRBD1 (5 bases). V dropped 4 bases and J dropped 1 base, with 11 bases sitting between them. Germline lookup yields CDR1 SGHDN and CDR2 FVKESK. This CDR3 has 14 amino acids. CDR3 region: CASSLRSGSYEQYF. For the CDR3, the DNA is TGTGCCAGCAGCCTCCGCTCAGGGTCCTACGAGCAGTACTTC.

This CDR3 reads CASSEGTGGYNTEAFF. Here the CDR3 DNA reads TGTGCCAGCAGTGAAGGGACAGGGGGCTACAACACTGAAGCTTTCTTT. V usage is TRBV6-1 and J usage is TRBJ1-1, with TRBD1 identical over 11 bases. Germline assignment: CDR1 MNHNS and CDR2 SASEGT. CDR3 length equals 16 residues. V lost 1 base and J lost 2; bases outside the gene matches: 3.

The rearrangement uses TRBV7-8 and TRBJ1-5, with no clear D. V was clipped by 6 bases and J by 0 bases, with 9 bases between them. CDR1 and CDR2 (germline): SGHVS, FQNEAQ. The CDR3 spans 14 residues. CDR3 sequence: CASSPHYSNQPQHF. Here the CDR3 DNA reads TGTGCCAGCAGTCCCCACTATAGCAATCAGCCCCAGCATTTT.

This chain joins TRBV27 and TRBJ2-7; 13 bases map to TRBD2. The CDR3 has 15 amino acids. Germline V CDR1 and CDR2: MNHEY, SMNVEV (reference sequence). V lost 6 bases and J lost 2; bases outside the gene matches: 4. The CDR3: CASRTSGGYTYEQYF. CDR3 sequence (DNA): TGTGCCAGCAGGACTAGCGGGGGGTACACCTACGAGCAGTACTTC.

The V and J genes are TRBV19 and TRBJ1-4; D uncertain. This CDR3 has 16 amino acids. V was cut by 6 bases and J by 0 bases, with 14 bases left in between. Germline CDR1 LNHDA, CDR2 SQIVND (reference sequence). The CDR3 sequence is CASRREQIATNEKLFF. CDR3 sequence (DNA): TGTGCCAGTAGGAGGGAGCAAATTGCAACTAATGAAAAACTGTTTTTT.

This chain connects TRBV28 to TRBJ1-5, with TRBD1 as a possible D gene (5 bases). V was clipped by 8 bases and J by 6 bases, with 17 bases between them. There are 14 residues in the CDR3. CDR1 and CDR2 from the germline V gene are MDHEN and SYDVKM. CDR3 sequence (DNA): TGTGCCAGCGGCCTGTGGGGCGGGGGTCAGCCCCAGCATTTT. Its protein is CASGLWGGGQPQHF.

V usage is TRBV6-5 and J usage is TRBJ2-5; the match to TRBD2 covers 14 bases. Germline V gene sequence: CDR1 MNHEY, CDR2 SVGAGI. V lost 8 bases and J lost 2; bases outside the gene matches: 4. The CDR3 is 15 residues long. CDR3 DNA: TGTGCCAGCGGACTAGCGGGGGGCTCTCAAGAGACCCAGTACTTC. Its protein is CASGLAGGSQETQYF.

V usage is TRBV10-1 and J usage is TRBJ1-2; D call uncertain. V was cut by 0 bases and J by 3 bases, with 5 bases left in between. Germline assignment: CDR1 WNHNN and CDR2 SYGVQD (reference sequence). The CDR3 is 13 residues long. CDR3 sequence (DNA): TGCGCCAGCAGTGAGTCGCCAGACTATGGCTACACCTTC. Translating it yields CASSESPDYGYTF.

The CDR3: CASSLVGAINEQFF. Here the CDR3 DNA reads TGTGCCAGCAGCCTCGTAGGGGCTATCAATGAGCAGTTCTTC. The rearrangement uses TRBV6-5 and TRBJ2-1; D perhaps matches TRBD1 (5 bases). Germline values: CDR1 MNHEY, CDR2 SVGAGI. The ends were cut back, 6 bases at V and 6 bases at J, with 15 bases in the middle. This CDR3 has 14 amino acids.

The chain recombines TRBV6-2 or TRBV6-3 with TRBJ2-5; 9 bases fit TRBD2. Germline CDR1 and CDR2: MNHEY and SVGEGT. V shed 0 bases, J shed 0 bases, and the junction held 2 bases outside the gene matches. The length of the CDR3 is 16 residues. This chain's CDR3 is CASSYSTSGNQETQYF. The CDR3 region has the DNA TGTGCCAGCAGTTACTCGACTAGCGGAAACCAAGAGACCCAGTACTTC.

The chain carries TRBV11-2 and TRBJ1-4, with D unclear. Trimming removed 0 bases from V and 3 bases from J, with 8 bases in between. From germline, CDR1 is SGHAT and CDR2 FQNNGV. The CDR3 is 15 residues long. This CDR3 reads CASSLEAGPNEKLFF. DNA for the CDR3: TGTGCCAGCAGCTTAGAGGCAGGCCCTAATGAAAAACTGTTTTTT.

This clone was found a few times. The V gene is TRBV9, the J gene TRBJ2-2; 7 nucleotides line up with TRBD1. The CDR3 sequence is 16 residues long. With V trimmed by 3 bases and J by 2 bases, 7 bases remained unmatched. Germline CDR1 reads SGDLS; CDR2 reads YYNGEE. The CDR3 is CASSATGALNTGELFF. For the CDR3, the DNA is TGTGCCAGCAGCGCCACAGGGGCGTTAAACACCGGGGAGCTGTTTTTT.

In regard to this clone: Other DNA sequences in this sample translate to the same CDR3. The V call is TRBV7-9, the J call TRBJ2-1; tentative D call: TRBD2 (5 bases). V was pared by 1 base and J by 3 bases, with 16 bases between. Germline loops: CDR1 SEHNR, CDR2 FQNEAQ (reference sequence). The CDR3 is made up of 17 amino acids. CDR3 loop: CASSLGGGGRDYNEQFF. In DNA, the CDR3 is TGTGCCAGCAGCTTAGGTGGCGGAGGCCGTGACTACAATGAGCAGTTCTTC.

The rearrangement links TRBV2 to TRBJ1-5; D gene unclear. V was pared by 4 bases and J by 4 bases, with 8 bases between. This CDR3 is built from 13 residues. CDR1 SNHLY and CDR2 FYNNEI come from the germline V gene. Here the CDR3 DNA reads TGTGCCAGCAGTGGTCAAATTAATCAGCCCCAGCATTTT. It translates to CASSGQINQPQHF. The full variable domain, rest sourced from reference TRBV2 and TRBJ1-5, is EPEVTQTPSHQVTQMGQEVILRCVPISNHLYFYWYRQILGQKVEFLVSFYNNEISEKSEIFDDQFSVERPDGSNFTLKIRSTKLEDSAMYFCASSGQINQPQHFGDGTRLSIL.

This chain uses TRBV7-9 with TRBJ1-3, with D unclear. The CDR3 is made up of 14 amino acids. With 4 bases removed from V and 4 bases from J, the gap between germline ends came to 11 bases. The germline V gene has CDR1 SEHNR and CDR2 FQNEAQ (reference sequence). This CDR3 is CASSSLGLGNTIYF. The DNA for the CDR3 is TGTGCCAGCAGCTCCCTCGGGTTGGGAAACACCATATATTTT.

The chain joins TRBV10-2 to TRBJ1-3; D perhaps matches TRBD1 (5 bases). The CDR3 is made up of 13 amino acids. V lost 4 bases and J 3 bases, leaving 7 bases between the germline ends. CDR1 and CDR2 from the germline V gene are WSHSY and SAAADI. CDR3 sequence (DNA): TGCGCCAGCAGTGCCGGGGGTGGAAACACCATATATTTT. Amino acids: CASSAGGGNTIYF.